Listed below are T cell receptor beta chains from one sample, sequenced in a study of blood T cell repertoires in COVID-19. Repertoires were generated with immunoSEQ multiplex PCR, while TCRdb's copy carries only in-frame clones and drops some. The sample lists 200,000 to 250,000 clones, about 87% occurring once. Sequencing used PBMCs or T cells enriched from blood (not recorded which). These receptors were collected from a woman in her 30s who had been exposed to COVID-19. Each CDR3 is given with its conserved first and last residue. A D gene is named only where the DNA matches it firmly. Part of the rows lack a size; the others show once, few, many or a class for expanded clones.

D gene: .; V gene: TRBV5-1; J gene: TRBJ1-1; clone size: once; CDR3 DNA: TGCGCCAGCAGCTTGGCTTCTCTCTTGAGGACTGAAGCTTTCTTT; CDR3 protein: CASSLASLLRTEAFF
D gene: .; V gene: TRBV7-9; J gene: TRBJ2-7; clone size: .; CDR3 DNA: TGTGCCAGCAGCTTAATGGAGGGGTACGGGAGTGACTACGAGCAGTACTTC; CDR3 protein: CASSLMEGYGSDYEQYF
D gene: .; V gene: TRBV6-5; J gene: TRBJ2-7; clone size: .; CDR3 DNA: TGTGCCAGCAGTTACTCGGCGGGGTCCGGCGAGCAGTACTTC; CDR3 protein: CASSYSAGSGEQYF
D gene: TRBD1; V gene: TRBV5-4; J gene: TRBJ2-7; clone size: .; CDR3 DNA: TGTGCCAGCAGCTTGGGCGGACAGGGGCGCTCCGAGCAGTACTTC; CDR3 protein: CASSLGGQGRSEQYF
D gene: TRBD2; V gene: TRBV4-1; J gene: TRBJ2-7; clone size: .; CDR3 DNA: TGCGCCAGCAGCCAAGGCGCCGGGACTAGCGGCCCCTACGAGCAGTACTTC; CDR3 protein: CASSQGAGTSGPYEQYF
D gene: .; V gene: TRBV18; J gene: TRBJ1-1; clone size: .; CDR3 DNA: TGTGCCAGCTCACCGTCAATCATTAGGAACACTGAAGCTTTCTTT; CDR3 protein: CASSPSIIRNTEAFF
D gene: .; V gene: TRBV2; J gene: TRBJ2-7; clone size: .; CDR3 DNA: TGTGCCAGCAGCCGCTACTACGAGCAGTACTTC; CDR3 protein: CASSRYYEQYF
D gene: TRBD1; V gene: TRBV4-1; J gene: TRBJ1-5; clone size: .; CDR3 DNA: TGCGCCAGCAGCCAAACAAGACAGGGCGGTCAGCCCCAGCATTTT; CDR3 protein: CASSQTRQGGQPQHF
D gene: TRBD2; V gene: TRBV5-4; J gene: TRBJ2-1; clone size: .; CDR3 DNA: TGTGCCAGCAGCTGGCCGCGACTAGCGGGAGGGGGTTACAATGAGCAGTTCTTC; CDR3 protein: CASSWPRLAGGGYNEQFF
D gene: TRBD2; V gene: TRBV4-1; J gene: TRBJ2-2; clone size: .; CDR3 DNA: TGCGCCAGCAGCCAACCCCTACTAGCGGGAAACACCGGGGAGCTGTTTTTT; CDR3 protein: CASSQPLLAGNTGELFF
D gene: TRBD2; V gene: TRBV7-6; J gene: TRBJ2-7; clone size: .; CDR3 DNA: TGTGCCAGCAGCTTATTACTAGCGGCGTCCTACGAGCAGTACTTC; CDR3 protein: CASSLLLAASYEQYF
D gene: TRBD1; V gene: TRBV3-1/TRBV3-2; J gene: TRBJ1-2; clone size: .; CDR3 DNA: TGTGCCAGCAGCCAAGGGGGACAGTCCTATGGCTACACCTTC; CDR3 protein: CASSQGGQSYGYTF
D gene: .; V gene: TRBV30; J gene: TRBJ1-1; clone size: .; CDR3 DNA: TGTGCCTGGATAGGGGTTGGAGCTTTCTTT; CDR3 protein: CAWIGVGAFF
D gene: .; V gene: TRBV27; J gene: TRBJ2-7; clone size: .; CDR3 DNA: TGTGCCAGCAGATACGTCGTGGACTCCACCTACGAGCAGTACTTC; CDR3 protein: CASRYVVDSTYEQYF
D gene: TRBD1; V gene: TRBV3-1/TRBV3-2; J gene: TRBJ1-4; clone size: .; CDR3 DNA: TGTGCCAGCAGCCAAGATTTGCAGGGGGGTGAAAAACTGTTTTTT; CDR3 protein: CASSQDLQGGEKLFF
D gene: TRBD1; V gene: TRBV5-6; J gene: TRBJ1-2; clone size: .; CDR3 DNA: TGTGCCAGCAGCGTGGGACAGGGGTATGGCTACACCTTC; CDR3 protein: CASSVGQGYGYTF
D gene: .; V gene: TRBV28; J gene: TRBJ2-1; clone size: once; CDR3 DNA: TGTGCCAGCAGTTCCCCGGGACTCAACTCCTACAATGAGCAGTTCTTC; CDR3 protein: CASSSPGLNSYNEQFF
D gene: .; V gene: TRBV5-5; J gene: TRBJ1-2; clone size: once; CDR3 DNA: TGTGCCAGCAGCCAATCGGCAGCCCGGGGCTATGGCTACACCTTC; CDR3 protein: CASSQSAARGYGYTF
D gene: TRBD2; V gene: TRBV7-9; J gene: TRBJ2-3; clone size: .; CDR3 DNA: TGTGCCAGCAGCGTCTTGAGCGGGAGGGGAGATACGCAGTATTTT; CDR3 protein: CASSVLSGRGDTQYF
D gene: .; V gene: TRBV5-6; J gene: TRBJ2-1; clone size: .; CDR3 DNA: TGTGCCAGCACTCGAGGCTTTGAGCAGTTCTTC; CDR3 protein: CASTRGFEQFF
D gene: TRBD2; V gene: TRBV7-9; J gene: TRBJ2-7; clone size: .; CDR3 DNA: TGTGCCAGCAGCCAAGGACTAGCCGGCGAGCAGTACTTC; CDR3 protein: CASSQGLAGEQYF
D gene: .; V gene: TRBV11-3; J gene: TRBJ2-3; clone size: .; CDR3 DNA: TGTGCCAGCAGCACACACAGGGGAGGAAGCACAGATACGCAGTATTTT; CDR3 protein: CASSTHRGGSTDTQYF
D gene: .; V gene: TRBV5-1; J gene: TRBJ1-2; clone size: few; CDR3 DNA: TGCGCCAGCAGCTTGGATGGGGGCGGATCTCGCTATGGCTACACCTTC; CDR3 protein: CASSLDGGGSRYGYTF
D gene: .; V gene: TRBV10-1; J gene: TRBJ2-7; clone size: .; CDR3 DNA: TGCGCCAGCAGTGAGAGCGGGCTGGGCTGGGGCGAGCAGTACTTC; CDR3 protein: CASSESGLGWGEQYF
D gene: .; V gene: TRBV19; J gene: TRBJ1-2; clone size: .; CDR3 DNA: TGTGCCAGTAGTATGACTAGTAACTATGGCTACACCTTC; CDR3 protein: CASSMTSNYGYTF
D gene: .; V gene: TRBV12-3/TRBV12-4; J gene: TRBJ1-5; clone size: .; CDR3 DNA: TGTGCCAGCCGAGGGTATAGCAATCAGCCCCAGCATTTT; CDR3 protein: CASRGYSNQPQHF
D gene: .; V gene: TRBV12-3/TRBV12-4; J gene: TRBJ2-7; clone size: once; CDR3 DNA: TGTGCCAGCAGTTTAAAAGGAGACTACGAGCAGTACTTC; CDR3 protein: CASSLKGDYEQYF
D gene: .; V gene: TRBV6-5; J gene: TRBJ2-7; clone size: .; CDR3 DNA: TGTGCCAGCAACACCCCATATGGCGAGCAGTACTTC; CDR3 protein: CASNTPYGEQYF
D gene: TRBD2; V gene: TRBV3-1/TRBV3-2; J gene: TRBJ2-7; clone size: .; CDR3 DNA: TGTGCCAGCAGCCAACTTGGGAGGGATGAGCAGTACTTC; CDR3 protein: CASSQLGRDEQYF
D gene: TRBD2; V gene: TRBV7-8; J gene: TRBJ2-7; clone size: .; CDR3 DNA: TGTGCCACCTTTAGCGGGCTAAACGCCTACGAGCAGTACTTC; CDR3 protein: CATFSGLNAYEQYF
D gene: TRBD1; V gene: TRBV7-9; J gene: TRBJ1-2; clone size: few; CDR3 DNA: TGTGCCAGCAGCTTAGGCGGACAGGGGGCGGTCTATGGCTACACCTTC; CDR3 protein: CASSLGGQGAVYGYTF
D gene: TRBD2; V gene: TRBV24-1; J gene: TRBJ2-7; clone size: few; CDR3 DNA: TGTGCCACCAGTGATTCTAGCGGGAACTCCTACGAGCAGTACTTC; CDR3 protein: CATSDSSGNSYEQYF
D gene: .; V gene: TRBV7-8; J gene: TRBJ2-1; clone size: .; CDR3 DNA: TGTGCCAGCAGCTTAGATATTCAGTTTTCCTACAATGAGCAGTTCTTC; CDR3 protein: CASSLDIQFSYNEQFF
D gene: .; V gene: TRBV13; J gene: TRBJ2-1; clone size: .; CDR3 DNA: TGTGCCAGCCGAAAAGGGACAAACAATGAGCAGTTCTTC; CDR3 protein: CASRKGTNNEQFF
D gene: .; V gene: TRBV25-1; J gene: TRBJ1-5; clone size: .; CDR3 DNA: TGTGCCAGCAGCGGGGGGGCAGGCAATCAGCCCCAGCATTTT; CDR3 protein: CASSGGAGNQPQHF
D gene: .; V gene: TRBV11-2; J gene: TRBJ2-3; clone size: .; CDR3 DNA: TGTGCCAGCAGCCGAGTCCAGGGTAGGGCAGATACGCAGTATTTT; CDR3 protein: CASSRVQGRADTQYF
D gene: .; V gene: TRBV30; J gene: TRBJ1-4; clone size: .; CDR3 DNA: TGTGCCTGGAGTGTACGGGCAGGGCTCGTTGAAAAACTGTTTTTT; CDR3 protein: CAWSVRAGLVEKLFF
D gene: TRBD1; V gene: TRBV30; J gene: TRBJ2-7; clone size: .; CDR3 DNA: TGTGCCTGGAGGACAGGGTCCTACGAGCAGTACTTC; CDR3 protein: CAWRTGSYEQYF
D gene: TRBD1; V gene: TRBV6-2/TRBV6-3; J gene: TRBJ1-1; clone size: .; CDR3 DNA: TGTGCCAGCAGTTCCCTCTTCCAGGGGGCGTACACTGAAGCTTTCTTT; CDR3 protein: CASSSLFQGAYTEAFF
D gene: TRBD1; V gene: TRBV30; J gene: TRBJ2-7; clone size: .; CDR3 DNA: TGTGCCTGGAGTGTAAGGGACAGGACTCCCGAGCAGTACTTC; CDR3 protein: CAWSVRDRTPEQYF
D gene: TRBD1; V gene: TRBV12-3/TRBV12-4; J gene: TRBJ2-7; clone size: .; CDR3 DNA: TGTGCCAGCAGTTTCAGGACAGGGGACGAGCAGTACTTC; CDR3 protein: CASSFRTGDEQYF
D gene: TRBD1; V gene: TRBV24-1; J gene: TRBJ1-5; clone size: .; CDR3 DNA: TGTGCCACCAGTGACCGCCTGGACAGGAACGGCAATCAGCCCCAGCATTTT; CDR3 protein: CATSDRLDRNGNQPQHF
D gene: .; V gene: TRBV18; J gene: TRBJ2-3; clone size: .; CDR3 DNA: TGTGCCAGCTCACCACTGCAGGGCACAGATACGCAGTATTTT; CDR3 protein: CASSPLQGTDTQYF
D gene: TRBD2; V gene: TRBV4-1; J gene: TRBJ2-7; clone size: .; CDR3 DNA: TGCGCCAGCAGCCAATTAGCGGGAGAAACCTACGAGCAGTACTTC; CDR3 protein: CASSQLAGETYEQYF
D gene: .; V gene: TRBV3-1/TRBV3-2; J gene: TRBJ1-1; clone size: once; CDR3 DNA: TGTGCCAGCAGCCAGAGAGCTGAAGCTTTCTTT; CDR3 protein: CASSQRAEAFF
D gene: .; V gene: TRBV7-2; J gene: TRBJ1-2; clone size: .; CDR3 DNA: TGTGCCAGCAGGCATACCTACGACTATGGCTACACCTTC; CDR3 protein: CASRHTYDYGYTF
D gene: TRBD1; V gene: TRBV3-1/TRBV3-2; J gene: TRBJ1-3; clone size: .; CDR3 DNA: TGTGCCAGCAGCCCCTTTATACTTACAGGGGGCAACTCTGGAAACACCATATATTTT; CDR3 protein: CASSPFILTGGNSGNTIYF